These 13 T cell receptor beta chains originate from one sample sequenced in a study of blood T cell repertoires in COVID-19. Only in-frame clones appear in the TCRdb table, and some are missing; sequencing was by immunoSEQ multiplex PCR. Seen here are 100,000 to 150,000 clones, about 88% observed once, and the top ten hold approximately 1.2%. The specimen was peripheral blood. The receptor set was obtained from an elderly woman with acute or convalescent COVID-19.

The rearrangement joins TRBV20-1 to TRBJ2-5; 9 bases are shared with TRBD2. Germline CDR1 reads DFQATT; CDR2 reads SNEGSKA (reference sequence). V lost 3 bases and J lost 0; bases outside the gene matches: 8. The CDR3 totals 16 residues. For the CDR3, the DNA is TGCAGTGCTAGTGGGGCGCAGCGGGGGGACCAAGAGACCCAGTACTTC. Protein sequence: CSASGAQRGDQETQYF.

This chain links TRBV7-9 with TRBJ1-4; no clear D. Germline V gene sequence: CDR1 SEHNR, CDR2 FQNEAQ (reference sequence). The CDR3 has 15 residues. V lost 5 bases and J lost 4, with 14 bases in between. CDR3 sequence (DNA): TGTGCCAGCAGCCTTTATCCAGAGGATAATGAAAAACTGTTTTTT. It specifies CASSLYPEDNEKLFF.

The genes are TRBV6-2 or TRBV6-3 and TRBJ1-5; D is ambiguous. The CDR3 is made up of 16 amino acids. Germline V CDR1 and CDR2: MNHEY, SVGEGT. The V end lost 0 bases, the J end lost 2 bases, and 11 bases lay between the germline ends. For the CDR3, the DNA is TGTGCCAGCAGTTACTCGAGGAGGGTGGGCAATCAGCCCCAGCATTTT. It is translated as CASSYSRRVGNQPQHF.

CDR3 amino acids: CASRNSGQGTYEQYF. The CDR3 DNA follows: TGCGCCAGCAGAAACTCGGGACAGGGGACATACGAGCAGTACTTC. The genes are TRBV5-1 and TRBJ2-7; 10 nucleotides agree with TRBD1. J gave up 4 bases and V 5 bases, and 9 bases lay outside the gene matches. This CDR3 is 15 amino acids long. CDR1 and CDR2 (germline): SGHRS, YFSETQ.

This chain links TRBV19 with TRBJ1-6; tentatively, D is TRBD1 (6 bases). The CDR3 extends over 16 amino acids. Germline CDR1 LNHDA, CDR2 SQIVND (reference sequence). Trimming left V 3 bases short and J 7 bases short, with 16 bases between. Written as DNA, the CDR3 is TGTGCCAGTAGTATCGGTGTGGGACACGCAAATTCACCCCTCCACTTT. It yields the protein CASSIGVGHANSPLHF.

The chain couples TRBV9 to TRBJ2-5; D is possibly TRBD1 (5 bases). The CDR3 has 15 amino acids. Germline values: CDR1 SGDLS, CDR2 YYNGEE. V was clipped by 0 bases and J by 0 bases, with 9 bases between them. CDR3 protein: CASSVGNRNQETQYF. In DNA form, the CDR3 reads TGTGCCAGCAGCGTAGGGAACAGGAACCAAGAGACCCAGTACTTC. Full variable domain (outside the CDR3, taken from reference TRBV9 and TRBJ2-5): DSGVTQTPKHLITATGQRVTLRCSPRSGDLSVYWYQQSLDQGLQFLIQYYNGEERAKGNILERFSAQQFPDLHSELNLSSLELGDSALYFCASSVGNRNQETQYFGPGTRLLVL.

This rearrangement joins TRBV7-6 to TRBJ1-1; unclear D gene. V was pared by 4 bases and J by 4 bases, with 4 bases between. The CDR3 is made up of 11 amino acids. CDR1 and CDR2 (germline): SGHVS, FNYEAQ. The CDR3 spells CASSSFTEAFF. CDR3 sequence (DNA): TGTGCCAGCAGCTCTTTCACTGAAGCTTTCTTT.

This chain links TRBV3-1 (or the pseudogene TRBV3-2) with TRBJ1-1, with 8 bases that match TRBD1. V shed 1 base and J 4 bases; nucleotides not matched to a gene: 11. The CDR3 contains 17 residues. The germline gives CDR1 LGHDT, CDR2 YNNKEL (reference sequence). This CDR3 is CASSQVTGVRGITEAFF. As DNA, the CDR3 is TGTGCCAGCAGCCAAGTGACAGGGGTTCGAGGGATCACTGAAGCTTTCTTT.

The CDR3 region has the DNA TGTGCCAGCAGTCAATTAATCCCCTTTAGCGGGAGGGCCTACGAGCAGTACTTC. This translates into CASSQLIPFSGRAYEQYF. The V gene is TRBV27, the J gene TRBJ2-7; 11 positions agree with TRBD2. This CDR3 spans 18 amino acids. Germline CDR1 reads MNHEY; CDR2 reads SMNVEV (reference sequence). Trimming removed 5 bases from V and 2 bases from J; junction bases left unmatched: 14.

This sequence joins TRBV19 and TRBJ2-1, with 10 bases fitting TRBD1. This CDR3 comprises 17 residues. Trimming took 3 bases from V and 6 from J; bases not matched to a gene: 11. The germline V gene has CDR1 LNHDA and CDR2 SQIVND (reference sequence). In DNA form, the CDR3 reads TGTGCCAGTAGTATCCATCTCAGACAGGGGGCTATCAATGAGCAGTTCTTC. It specifies CASSIHLRQGAINEQFF.

The chain joins TRBV7-6 to TRBJ2-7; 10 positions match TRBD1. Germline CDR1 and CDR2: SGHVS and FNYEAQ. V shed 3 bases and J 2 bases; nucleotides not matched to a gene: 7. The CDR3 has 16 residues. The CDR3 coding sequence is TGTGCCAGCAGCTTCCTTCCAGGACAGGGGGCCTACGAGCAGTACTTC. This gives the protein CASSFLPGQGAYEQYF.

CDR3 nucleotide sequence: TGTGCCAGCAGGGCCATGGCTTCCTACGAGCAGTACTTC. Translation: CASRAMASYEQYF. The chain recombines TRBV5-5 with TRBJ2-7; no clear D gene. The CDR3 totals 13 residues. Germline V gives CDR1 SGHKS, CDR2 YYEKEE (reference sequence). Between the trimmed V and J ends, which lost 5 bases and 1 base, there was a span of 10 bases.

The chain uses TRBV18 and TRBJ1-1, with D hard to call. Deletions cut 6 bases from V and 1 base from J, with 12 bases between. The V gene's germline CDR1 is KGHSH and CDR2 LQKENI. The CDR3 extends over 14 amino acids. The CDR3 sequence is CASSPRMANTEAFF. CDR3 coding DNA: TGTGCCAGCTCCCCGCGGATGGCGAACACTGAAGCTTTCTTT.